These 10 T cell receptor beta chains were sequenced from one sample in a study of CD8 T cells in Susac syndrome. Random-hexamer reverse transcription was applied to about 0.5 to 1 ug RNA. TCRdb fed the immunoSEQ multiplex PCR reads into MiXCR, producing one record per CDR3 protein. The sample includes around 80,000 distinct CDR3 sequences, approximately 94% seen only once; the top ten take roughly 0.5%. Sequencing was carried out using CD8+ T cells from PBMCs. The receptors here all came from a human donor with Susac syndrome.

This chain connects TRBV9 to TRBJ1-5, with D tentatively TRBD1 (5 bases). Germline V gene sequence: CDR1 SGDLS, CDR2 YYNGEE. The CDR3 length is 14 residues. Trimming took off 4 bases at V and 4 bases at J, with 12 bases between the two ends. CDR3 bases: TGTGCCAGCAGCCCCGGGGCAGCTAATCAGCCCCAGCATTTT. Translation gives CASSPGAANQPQHF.

The chain employs TRBV29-1 and TRBJ2-7; possibly TRBD1 or TRBD2 for D (5 bases each). The ends were cut back, 1 base at V and 3 bases at J, with 7 bases in the middle. The CDR3 covers 12 residues. Germline V lookup: CDR1 SQVTM, CDR2 ANQGSEA. The CDR3 reads CSVEAGLYEQYF. CDR3 nucleotides: TGCAGCGTTGAAGCGGGGCTCTACGAGCAGTACTTC.

This chain joins TRBV7-9 and TRBJ1-1, with a tentative D call TRBD1 (5 bases). Germline CDR1 is SEHNR and CDR2 is FQNEAQ (reference sequence). This CDR3 region has 15 residues. Trimming took 5 bases from V and 0 from J, leaving 13 bases between them. CDR3 bases: TGTGCCAGCAGCCTAAGTGGGGCGCTGAACACTGAAGCTTTCTTT. It translates to CASSLSGALNTEAFF.

The chain links TRBV12-3 or TRBV12-4 to TRBJ2-7; no reliable D call. CDR3 size: 15 residues. Trimming removed 0 bases at V and 3 bases at J, with 12 bases between. The CDR3 nucleotides read TGTGCCAGCAGTTTAGCCTCCCTAATAGACTACGAGCAGTACTTC. It is translated as CASSLASLIDYEQYF.

V usage is TRBV21-1 and J usage is TRBJ2-7; the DNA was not compared with TRBD2, the D call given in the table. TRBV21-1 is classified as a pseudogene. The CDR3 runs to 8 residues. The CDR3 bases are TGTGCCAGCATGAGGACTCGGTTC. It encodes CASMRTRF.

The chain has TRBV12-3 or TRBV12-4 and TRBJ2-7; TRBD1 matches 10 bases. Trimming removed 6 bases from V and 0 bases from J; junction bases left unmatched: 2. The CDR3 covers 14 residues. CDR3 DNA sequence: TGTGCCAGCAGGGGACAGGGGAGCTCCTACGAGCAGTACTTC. Its protein product is CASRGQGSSYEQYF.

The chain joins TRBV19 to TRBJ1-6; D is unclear. CDR3 length: 12 amino acids. The V end was cut by 8 bases, the J end by 7 bases, with 9 bases between. The germline gives CDR1 LNHDA, CDR2 SQIVND (reference sequence). In DNA, the CDR3 is TGTGCCAGTTGGGTGGCAAATTCACCCCTCCACTTT. Translating gives CASWVANSPLHF.

This chain uses TRBV9 with TRBJ2-6; 10 nucleotides agree with TRBD1. Germline assignment: CDR1 SGDLS and CDR2 YYNGEE. The J segment lost 0 bases and the V segment lost 7 bases, leaving 7 bases of the junction unmatched. The CDR3 is made up of 17 amino acids. Here the CDR3 DNA reads TGTGCCAGCCTGACCGGGACAGGGGTCTCTGGGGCCAACGTCCTGACTTTC. Translated, it gives CASLTGTGVSGANVLTF.

V and J are TRBV7-6 and TRBJ2-5; 11 nucleotides line up with TRBD2. V shed 4 bases and J 9 bases; nucleotides not matched to a gene: 16. In germline, CDR1 is SGHVS, CDR2 FNYEAQ. The CDR3 loop spans 17 amino acids. DNA of the CDR3: TGTGCCAGCAGCTCCGAACTAGCGGGGGCCTCTCTTGTATCCCAGTACTTC. This gives the protein CASSSELAGASLVSQYF.

The chain recombines TRBV29-1 with TRBJ2-2, with 7 bases that match TRBD1. The CDR3 has 13 amino acids. V shed 7 bases and J 4 bases; nucleotides not matched to a gene: 6. Germline lookup yields CDR1 SQVTM and CDR2 ANQGSEA. CDR3 loop: CSASGQTTGELFF. The CDR3 nucleotides read TGCAGCGCCTCGGGACAGACCACCGGGGAGCTGTTTTTT.